The source of this TCR beta chain is a study of T cell changes during pregnancy in multiple sclerosis. V dropped 4 bases and J dropped 7; count of bases not matched to a gene: 10. The CDR3 spans 15 residues. CDR1 SGHAT and CDR2 FQDESV come from the germline V gene (reference sequence). The table came from immunoSEQ multiplex PCR; TCRdb's copy has only in-frame clones and leaves some out. Here the sample spans about 60,000 clones, approximately 90% being singletons. The chain joins TRBV11-1 to TRBJ1-2; TRBD1 matches 9 bases. The sample consisted of CD4+ T cells from peripheral blood mononuclear cells, taken in the first trimester of pregnancy. The sequence came from a female donor with multiple sclerosis, enrolled in a pregnancy study. In DNA, the CDR3 is TGTGCCAGCAGCTCATACCGGGACAGGGAGAGTGGCTACACCTTC. Its protein is CASSSYRDRESGYTF.